Listed below are T cell receptor beta chains from one sample, sequenced in a study of blood T cell repertoires in COVID-19. Assay: immunoSEQ multiplex PCR; the TCRdb copy retains only in-frame clones and omits some. The sample yields about 50,000 clones, 88% seen once. Sequencing was carried out using peripheral blood. These receptors all come from a human donor with active COVID-19. The donor label of this sample is uncertain. Both conserved end residues are part of each CDR3.

J: TRBJ2-6
V: TRBV6-6
CDR3: CASVAHGANVLTF

J: TRBJ2-7
V: TRBV4-2
CDR3: CASSQDRSGSAYEQYF

J: TRBJ1-1
V: TRBV4-1
CDR3: CASNKPGQGNTEAFF

J: TRBJ1-1
V: TRBV5-1
CDR3: CASTRDRGGNTEAFF

J: TRBJ2-7
V: TRBV5-6
CDR3: CASSLVQNEQYF

J: TRBJ2-7
V: TRBV21-1
CDR3: CASSKKNRVTRLSYEQYF

J: TRBJ2-3
V: TRBV14
CDR3: CASSHTRWLADTQYF

J: TRBJ2-3
V: TRBV6-4
CDR3: CASSQTSDITDTQYF

J: TRBJ1-2
V: TRBV28
CDR3: CASRSTGDYGYTF

J: TRBJ2-3
V: TRBV18
CDR3: CASSPENTQYF

J: TRBJ2-7
V: TRBV7-3
CDR3: CASSSGSGEQYF

J: TRBJ2-1
V: TRBV21-1
CDR3: CASRQTLKGRTAGPGWDYNEQFF

J: TRBJ2-7
V: TRBV5-1
CDR3: CASSDRLAGGPYEQYF

J: TRBJ1-1
V: TRBV6-6
CDR3: CASSYTLTGRTEAFF

J: TRBJ2-3
V: TRBV11-2
CDR3: CASSFAGQATDTQYF

J: TRBJ1-2
V: TRBV10-3
CDR3: CAIGAQGNYGYTF

J: TRBJ1-2
V: TRBV15
CDR3: CATSREQGYYYGYTF

J: TRBJ1-1
V: TRBV11-3
CDR3: CASSWPGQPTTEAFF

J: TRBJ2-6
V: TRBV7-7
CDR3: CATGQSSGANVLTF

J: TRBJ1-2
V: TRBV6-5
CDR3: CATSTATNYGYTF

J: TRBJ2-1
V: TRBV7-8
CDR3: CASSLGSRSGVGPSSYNEQFF

J: TRBJ2-7
V: TRBV25-1
CDR3: CASSDWARTYEQYF

J: TRBJ2-5
V: TRBV3-1/TRBV3-2
CDR3: CASSQGSRGSLQETQYF

J: TRBJ2-7
V: TRBV28
CDR3: CASSSLFPDF

J: TRBJ2-7
V: TRBV5-1
CDR3: CASSPDFSYEQYF

J: TRBJ2-1
V: TRBV29-1
CDR3: CSASTLTSYNEQFF

J: TRBJ1-2
V: TRBV29-1
CDR3: CSVYRTGGYTF

J: TRBJ2-7
V: TRBV11-2
CDR3: CASSLPAGTGWGYEQYF

J: TRBJ2-1
V: TRBV5-1
CDR3: CASSVAVFLVSEQFF

J: TRBJ1-4
V: TRBV7-2
CDR3: CASSFTVATNEKLFF

J: TRBJ2-2
V: TRBV25-1
CDR3: CASKTANTGELFF

J: TRBJ1-3
V: TRBV7-2
CDR3: CASSLGGHTIYF

J: TRBJ2-5
V: TRBV28
CDR3: CASSLGQGPQETQYF

J: TRBJ1-2
V: TRBV5-4
CDR3: CASSLDGTGVYGYTF

J: TRBJ2-2
V: TRBV4-1
CDR3: CASSHRTGGTGELFF